The 30 T cell receptor beta chains listed next were all sequenced from one sample in a study of blood T cell repertoires in COVID-19. This table comes from immunoSEQ multiplex PCR, and its TCRdb copy is limited to in-frame clones, with some not included. The sample includes tens of thousands of clones, about 82% of them seen just once. Sequencing used PBMCs or T cells enriched from blood (not recorded which). These receptors were taken from a woman between 35 and 50 years old with acute COVID-19.

In this sample, this clone turned up a few times. The chain recombines TRBV19 with TRBJ1-1; a weak D match, TRBD1 (6 bases). The CDR3 loop spans 15 amino acids. With 4 bases removed from V and 4 bases from J, the gap between germline ends came to 16 bases. Germline V gene sequence: CDR1 LNHDA, CDR2 SQIVND (reference sequence). CDR3 coding DNA: TGTGCCAGTAGTACATACAGGGTTGGGGGCACTGAAGCTTTCTTT. Translation: CASSTYRVGGTEAFF.

This chain links TRBV13 with TRBJ1-2, with D perhaps TRBD1 (5 bases). Germline V lookup: CDR1 PRHDT, CDR2 FYEKMQ (reference sequence). Trimming cost V 0 bases and J 8 bases, with 13 bases left between them. This CDR3 comprises 14 residues. In DNA, the CDR3 is TGTGCCAGCAGCTTAGGGGACATCGCGGAAGGCTACACCTTC. Its protein product is CASSLGDIAEGYTF.

The chain combines TRBV28 with TRBJ2-5, with a possible D match to TRBD2 (6 bases). Germline V gene data show CDR1 as MDHEN and CDR2 as SYDVKM. The CDR3 is made up of 14 amino acids. V lost 2 bases to trimming and J lost 5 bases, with 12 bases between them. The CDR3 loop is CASSLGGSGETQYF. The CDR3 coding sequence is TGTGCCAGCAGTTTAGGAGGGTCTGGGGAGACCCAGTACTTC. The variable domain in full, completed from reference TRBV28 and TRBJ2-5, reads DVKVTQSSRYLVKRTGEKVFLECVQDMDHENMFWYRQDPGLGLRLIYFSYDVKMKEKGDIPEGYSVSREKKERFSLILESASTNQTSMYLCASSLGGSGETQYFGPGTRLLVL.

This clone was seen a single time. The gene calls are TRBV5-4 and TRBJ2-7, with 8 bases fitting TRBD2. The CDR3 length is 16 residues. V trimming: 5 bases; J trimming: 0 bases; junction bases outside the gene matches: 10. CDR1 is SGHNT and CDR2 is YYREEE in the germline V gene (reference sequence). In DNA form, the CDR3 reads TGTGCCAGCAGTTATGAACTAGCGGCAAGCTCCTACGAGCAGTACTTC. Amino acid sequence: CASSYELAASSYEQYF.

The rearrangement joins TRBV2 to TRBJ2-3, with 12 bases that match TRBD2. The V segment lost 6 bases and the J segment 2 bases; nucleotides outside the gene matches: 6. This CDR3 is 16 amino acids long. Germline V gene lookup returns CDR1 SNHLY and CDR2 FYNNEI. CDR3 DNA: TGTGCCAGCAGAGGAGGACTAGCGGGGCTCACAGATACGCAGTATTTT. Translation gives CASRGGLAGLTDTQYF.

The chain employs TRBV2 and TRBJ1-1; perhaps TRBD1 as D (5 bases). Per germline, CDR1 SNHLY and CDR2 FYNNEI. The CDR3 extends over 16 amino acids. Trimming shortened V by 6 bases and J by 0 bases, and 17 bases separated the two germline ends. The CDR3 spells CASSYTTDTLNTEAFF. The CDR3 DNA reads as TGTGCCAGCAGCTACACGACAGATACTTTGAACACTGAAGCTTTCTTT.

This chain connects TRBV28 to TRBJ1-1; 11 bases match TRBD1. The CDR3 totals 17 residues. V was clipped by 6 bases and J by 0 bases; unmatched bases: 9. CDR1 MDHEN and CDR2 SYDVKM come from the germline V gene. This chain's CDR3 is CASRPGQGANMNTEAFF. DNA for the CDR3: TGTGCCAGCAGGCCCGGACAGGGGGCGAACATGAACACTGAAGCTTTCTTT.

The chain employs TRBV7-9 and TRBJ2-3, with D perhaps matching TRBD1 (6 bases). CDR1 SEHNR and CDR2 FQNEAQ come from the germline V gene (reference sequence). The CDR3 totals 16 residues. V was pared by 1 base and J by 3 bases, with 14 bases between. In DNA form, the CDR3 reads TGTGCCAGCAGCTTAGGCCCGGACAGTGGGACAGATACGCAGTATTTT. Translation gives CASSLGPDSGTDTQYF. Full variable domain (remainder filled in from reference TRBV7-9 and TRBJ2-3): DTGVSQNPRHKITKRGQNVTFRCDPISEHNRLYWYRQTLGQGPEFLTYFQNEAQLEKSRLLSDRFSAERPKGSFSTLEIQRTEQGDSAMYLCASSLGPDSGTDTQYFGPGTRLTVL.

The rearrangement uses TRBV28 and TRBJ2-7, with TRBD1 as a possible D gene (6 bases). Germline V gene data show CDR1 as MDHEN and CDR2 as SYDVKM. V was shortened by 6 bases and J by 5 bases, with 17 bases between the two germline ends. This CDR3 is built from 14 residues. The DNA for the CDR3 is TGTGCCAGCAGACCTCTTACAGGGCACCACGAGCAGTACTTC. Amino acid sequence: CASRPLTGHHEQYF.

V usage is TRBV5-1 and J usage is TRBJ2-1; D gene unclear. CDR3 length: 14 amino acids. Per the germline V gene, CDR1 is SGHRS and CDR2 is YFSETQ. V was cut by 0 bases and J by 1 base, with 5 bases left in between. The chain's CDR3 is CASSLVVSYNEQFF. In DNA, the CDR3 is TGCGCCAGCAGCTTGGTCGTTTCCTACAATGAGCAGTTCTTC.

The rearrangement joins TRBV15 to TRBJ1-4; the D gene is possibly TRBD1 (5 bases). The V end lost 1 base, the J end lost 8 bases, and 14 bases lay between the germline ends. Germline CDR1 and CDR2: LNHNV and YYDKDF (reference sequence). The CDR3 spans 15 residues. For the CDR3, the DNA is TGTGCCACCAGCAGAGCTCAGGGTTTTCGGGAAAAACTGTTTTTT. Its translation: CATSRAQGFREKLFF. Based on the CDR3 plus reference TRBV15 and TRBJ1-4, the full variable domain is DAMVIQNPRYQVTQFGKPVTLSCSQTLNHNVMYWYQQKSSQAPKLLFHYYDKDFNNEADTPDNFQSRRPNTSFCFLDIRSPGLGDTAMYLCATSRAQGFREKLFFGSGTQLSVL.

The gene calls are TRBV5-4 and TRBJ2-3; D not certain. Trimming cost V 2 bases and J 6 bases, with 4 bases left between them. CDR1 and CDR2 from the germline V gene are SGHNT and YYREEE (reference sequence). The CDR3 extends over 11 amino acids. CDR3 DNA: TGTGCCAGCAGCTTTGCGGATACGCAGTATTTT. This gives the protein CASSFADTQYF.

DNA for the CDR3: TGTGCCAGCAGTTTCTCGCCCGGGGAGCGGATCTACAATGAGCAGTTCTTC. Residues: CASSFSPGERIYNEQFF. The rearrangement links TRBV27 to TRBJ2-1, with D perhaps matching TRBD2 (5 bases). Trimming pared 3 bases from V and 3 bases from J, leaving 18 bases between. The CDR3 covers 17 residues. Germline CDR1 and CDR2: MNHEY and SMNVEV (reference sequence).

There are a few counts of this clone. The chain recombines TRBV19 with TRBJ2-2; D might be TRBD1 (5 bases). Trimming stripped 2 bases from V and 6 bases from J, with 7 bases between. CDR1 and CDR2 (germline): LNHDA, SQIVND (reference sequence). This CDR3 is 13 amino acids long. CDR3 loop: CASSIQGSGELFF. The CDR3 bases are TGTGCCAGTAGTATACAGGGCTCCGGGGAGCTGTTTTTT.

The sample holds a few counts of this clone. The V gene is TRBV18, the J gene TRBJ2-7; unclear D gene. Germline-derived CDR1 and CDR2 are KGHSH and LQKENI. The CDR3 loop spans 13 amino acids. V lost 3 bases to trimming and J lost 6 bases, with 12 bases between them. Here the CDR3 DNA reads TGTGCCAGCTCACCGCGGCTCCTAGGCGAGCAGTACTTC. Its protein product is CASSPRLLGEQYF.

The chain carries TRBV27 and TRBJ1-1, with D unresolved. CDR3 length equals 16 residues. V was shortened by 2 bases and J by 0 bases, with 13 bases between the two germline ends. Germline assignment: CDR1 MNHEY and CDR2 SMNVEV (reference sequence). CDR3 bases: TGTGCCAGCAGTTTACGCCCGATAGAGCTGAACACTGAAGCTTTCTTT. It yields the protein CASSLRPIELNTEAFF.

The table lists this clone with a few counts. The chain combines TRBV5-4 with TRBJ2-2; 7 bases align to TRBD1. The CDR3 is 16 residues long. Unmatched junction bases numbered 4, after V lost 2 bases and J lost 0 bases. Germline V gene data show CDR1 as SGHNT and CDR2 as YYREEE (reference sequence). Here the CDR3 reads CASSFRTGANTGELFF. CDR3 in DNA: TGTGCCAGCAGCTTCAGGACAGGTGCGAACACCGGGGAGCTGTTTTTT.

The chain combines TRBV27 with TRBJ1-5, with D possibly matching TRBD1 (5 bases). Germline CDR1 MNHEY, CDR2 SMNVEV (reference sequence). V dropped 6 bases and J dropped 5 bases, with 11 bases sitting between them. The CDR3 is made up of 13 amino acids. CDR3 nucleotides: TGTGCCAGCAGCCCCCAGGGCCATCAGCCCCAGCATTTT. Translated, it gives CASSPQGHQPQHF.

The rearrangement links TRBV19 to TRBJ1-2; 7 bases agree with TRBD1. The V gene's germline CDR1 is LNHDA and CDR2 SQIVND (reference sequence). Trimming at V came to 9 bases and at J to 7 bases, leaving 11 bases not matched to a gene. The CDR3 is 13 amino acids. The CDR3 reads CASASTTGFGYTF. The CDR3 bases are TGTGCCAGCGCCTCTACGACAGGGTTTGGCTACACCTTC.

V gene TRBV2 combines with J gene TRBJ1-5; 7 bases match TRBD1. After removal of 9 bases from V and 6 bases from J, the junction contained 11 bases not matched to a gene. This CDR3 contains 14 residues. CDR1 and CDR2 (germline): SNHLY, FYNNEI. The CDR3 is CARGGTGMGQPQHF. The CDR3, as DNA: TGTGCCAGAGGGGGCACAGGGATGGGTCAGCCCCAGCATTTT.

The CDR3 bases are TGTGCCAGCAGCTTAGCGGGTAGCGGGGGGTCGAAGTTCTTC. Amino acids: CASSLAGSGGSKFF. V and J are TRBV7-8 and TRBJ2-1; 10 bases align to TRBD2. V lost 0 bases and J lost 14; bases outside the gene matches: 7. This CDR3 is 14 amino acids long. The germline V gene encodes CDR1 SGHVS and CDR2 FQNEAQ.

This chain joins TRBV11-2 and TRBJ2-7; the match to TRBD1 covers 9 bases. This CDR3 has 15 residues. Trimming took 1 base from V and 7 from J; bases not matched to a gene: 8. Germline V gene sequence: CDR1 SGHAT, CDR2 FQNNGV. The CDR3 sequence is CASSLGGTGYGEQYV. The DNA of the CDR3 is TGTGCCAGCAGCTTAGGTGGGACAGGGTATGGTGAGCAGTACGTC.

The chain uses TRBV7-2 and TRBJ2-5, with 7 bases fitting TRBD2. The CDR3 extends over 15 amino acids. CDR1 is SGHTA, CDR2 FQGNSA, per germline. The V gene end was trimmed by 4 bases and the J gene end by 5 bases; junction bases not matched to a gene: 10. The DNA for the CDR3 is TGTGCCAGCAGCTCTTTCGCGGGAGCGGGGGAGACCCAGTACTTC. It yields the protein CASSSFAGAGETQYF.

This chain links TRBV5-1 with TRBJ2-1, with TRBD2 matching over 10 bases. The CDR3 is 17 amino acids. Germline lookup yields CDR1 SGHRS and CDR2 YFSETQ. V was clipped by 4 bases and J by 1 base; unmatched bases: 8. The CDR3, as DNA: TGCGCCAGCAGCCTGGCCGGTAGCGGGAGGTCCTACAATGAGCAGTTCTTC. Encoded protein: CASSLAGSGRSYNEQFF.

CDR3 in amino acids: CASRPPGQGITEAFF. The CDR3 coding sequence is TGTGCCAGCAGGCCGCCGGGACAGGGAATTACTGAAGCTTTCTTT. V is TRBV13 and J is TRBJ1-1, with TRBD1 matching over 9 bases. With 6 bases clipped from V and 5 bases from J, the junction kept 10 bases outside the gene matches. CDR1 PRHDT and CDR2 FYEKMQ come from the germline V gene (reference sequence). The CDR3 is 15 amino acids.

The chain is built from TRBV5-1 and TRBJ1-2; 8 positions match TRBD1. V gave up 3 bases and J gave up 7 bases; unmatched junction bases: 20. Germline V lookup: CDR1 SGHRS, CDR2 YFSETQ. The length of the CDR3 is 18 residues. CDR3 residues: CASSSPGTGQQGPSGYTF. In nucleotides, the CDR3 is TGCGCCAGCAGCTCCCCCGGGACAGGACAACAAGGCCCGTCTGGCTACACCTTC.

V is TRBV10-3 and J is TRBJ2-5, with 7 bases fitting TRBD2. Germline CDR1 and CDR2: ENHRY and SYGVKD. V trimming: 5 bases; J trimming: 1 base; junction bases outside the gene matches: 4. The CDR3 spans 14 residues. CDR3 region: CAISFGGTQETQYF. The CDR3 coding sequence is TGTGCCATCAGTTTCGGGGGGACCCAAGAGACCCAGTACTTC.

The chain recombines TRBV29-1 with TRBJ1-2; 7 bases agree with TRBD1. The CDR3 consists of 11 residues. CDR1 and CDR2 from the germline V gene are SQVTM and ANQGSEA. With V trimmed by 7 bases and J by 4 bases, 3 bases remained unmatched. CDR3 nucleotide sequence: TGCAGCGCGGGACAGACCTATGGCTACACCTTC. Translated, it gives CSAGQTYGYTF.

This clone was recorded at least ten times. The V and J genes are TRBV2 and TRBJ2-7; TRBD1 aligns across 9 bases. V gave up 8 bases and J gave up 4 bases; unmatched junction bases: 6. Germline V gene lookup returns CDR1 SNHLY and CDR2 FYNNEI. CDR3 size: 13 residues. This CDR3 is CASLRDREYEQYF. The CDR3 DNA reads as TGTGCCAGCCTAAGGGACAGGGAGTACGAGCAGTACTTC. Full variable domain (remainder filled in from reference TRBV2 and TRBJ2-7): EPEVTQTPSHQVTQMGQEVILRCVPISNHLYFYWYRQILGQKVEFLVSFYNNEISEKSEIFDDQFSVERPDGSNFTLKIRSTKLEDSAMYFCASLRDREYEQYFGPGTRLTVT.

The chain has TRBV18 and TRBJ1-6, with D possibly being TRBD1 (5 bases). The CDR3 consists of 19 residues. Germline assignment: CDR1 KGHSH and CDR2 LQKENI. V lost 3 bases and J lost 0, with 18 bases in between. The CDR3 DNA reads as TGTGCCAGCTCACCTCGGCGGGGGACGAATCGCTCCTATAATTCACCCCTCCACTTT. Encoded protein: CASSPRRGTNRSYNSPLHF.